This T cell receptor beta chain was captured by sequencing in a study of shared clonotypes between healthy human individuals. The CDR3 has 15 amino acids. Trimming cost V 6 bases and J 4 bases, with 15 bases left between them. The germline gives CDR1 MNHEY, CDR2 SVGAGI. The assay was immunoSEQ multiplex PCR, and TCRdb's table has in-frame clones only and misses some. The data show hundreds of thousands of clones, more than 60% seen once. This clone was found once. This receptor was identified in a man aged 30 to 39 in good health. Input material: memory CD4+ T cells sorted from blood. Subset noted: CD45RA-negative fraction. The chain combines TRBV6-5 with TRBJ2-2; D may be TRBD1 (6 bases). CDR3 DNA sequence: TGTGCCAGCAGCCCACGGCCCAGGGGCACCGGGGAGCTGTTTTTT. Amino acid sequence: CASSPRPRGTGELFF.